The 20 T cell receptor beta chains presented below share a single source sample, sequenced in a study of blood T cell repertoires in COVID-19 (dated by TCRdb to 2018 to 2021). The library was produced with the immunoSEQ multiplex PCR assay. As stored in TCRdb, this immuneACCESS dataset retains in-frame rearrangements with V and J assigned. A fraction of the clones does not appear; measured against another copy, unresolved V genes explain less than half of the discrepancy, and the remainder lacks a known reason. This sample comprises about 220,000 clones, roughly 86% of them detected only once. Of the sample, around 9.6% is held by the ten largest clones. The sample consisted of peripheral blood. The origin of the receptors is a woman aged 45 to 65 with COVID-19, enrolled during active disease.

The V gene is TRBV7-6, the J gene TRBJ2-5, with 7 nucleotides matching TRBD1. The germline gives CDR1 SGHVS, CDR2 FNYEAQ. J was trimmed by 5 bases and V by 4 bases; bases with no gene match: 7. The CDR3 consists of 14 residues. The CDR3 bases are TGTGCCAGCAGCTCAGCGACAGGGATGGAGACCCAGTACTTC. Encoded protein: CASSSATGMETQYF.

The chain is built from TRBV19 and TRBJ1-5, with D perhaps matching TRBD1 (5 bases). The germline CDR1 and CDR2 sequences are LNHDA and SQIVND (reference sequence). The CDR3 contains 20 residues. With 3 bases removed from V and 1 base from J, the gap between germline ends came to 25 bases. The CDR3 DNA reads TGTGCCAGTAGTATCTTCCCCCTAAGGAGGGGCAGGCAGAGCAATCAGCCCCAGCATTTT. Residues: CASSIFPLRRGRQSNQPQHF. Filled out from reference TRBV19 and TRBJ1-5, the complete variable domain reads DGGITQSPKYLFRKEGQNVTLSCEQNLNHDAMYWYRQDPGQGLRLIYYSQIVNDFQKGDIAEGYSVSREKKESFPLTVTSAQKNPTAFYLCASSIFPLRRGRQSNQPQHFGDGTRLSIL.

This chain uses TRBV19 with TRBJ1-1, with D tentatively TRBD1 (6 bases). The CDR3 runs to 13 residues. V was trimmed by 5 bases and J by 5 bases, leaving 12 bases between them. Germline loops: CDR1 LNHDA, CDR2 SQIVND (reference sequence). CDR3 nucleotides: TGTGCCAGTAGTCGACCAGGGGTTACTGAAGCTTTCTTT. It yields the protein CASSRPGVTEAFF.

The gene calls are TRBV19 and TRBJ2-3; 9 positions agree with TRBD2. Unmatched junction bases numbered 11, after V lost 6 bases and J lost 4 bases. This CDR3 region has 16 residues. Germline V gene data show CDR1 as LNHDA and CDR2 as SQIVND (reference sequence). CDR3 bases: TGTGCCAGTAGGAAGAGCGGGGGGCCGGAGGCAGATACGCAGTATTTT. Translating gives CASRKSGGPEADTQYF. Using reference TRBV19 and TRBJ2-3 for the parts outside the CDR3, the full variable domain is DGGITQSPKYLFRKEGQNVTLSCEQNLNHDAMYWYRQDPGQGLRLIYYSQIVNDFQKGDIAEGYSVSREKKESFPLTVTSAQKNPTAFYLCASRKSGGPEADTQYFGPGTRLTVL.

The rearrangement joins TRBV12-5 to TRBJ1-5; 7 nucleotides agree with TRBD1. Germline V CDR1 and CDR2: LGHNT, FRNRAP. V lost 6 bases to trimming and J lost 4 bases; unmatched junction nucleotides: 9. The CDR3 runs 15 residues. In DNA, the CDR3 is TGTGCTAGTGGCCCAGGGGGTTTGGGAAATCAGCCCCAGCATTTT. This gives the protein CASGPGGLGNQPQHF. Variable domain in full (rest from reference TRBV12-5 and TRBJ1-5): DARVTQTPRHKVTEMGQEVTMRCQPILGHNTVFWYRQTMMQGLELLAYFRNRAPLDDSGMPKDRFSAEMPDATLATLKIQPSEPRDSAVYFCASGPGGLGNQPQHFGDGTRLSIL.

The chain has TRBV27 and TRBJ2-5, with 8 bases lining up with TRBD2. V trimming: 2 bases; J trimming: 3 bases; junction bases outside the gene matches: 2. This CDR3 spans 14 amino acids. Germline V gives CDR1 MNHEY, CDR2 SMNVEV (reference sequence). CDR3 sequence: CASSLRGGKETQYF. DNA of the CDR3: TGTGCCAGCAGTTTACGGGGGGGAAAAGAGACCCAGTACTTC.

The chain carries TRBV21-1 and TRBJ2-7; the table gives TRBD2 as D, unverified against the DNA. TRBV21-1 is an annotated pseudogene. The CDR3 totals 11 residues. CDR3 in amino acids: CASTESYEQYV. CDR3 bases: TGTGCCAGCACCGAGTCCTACGAGCAGTACGTC.

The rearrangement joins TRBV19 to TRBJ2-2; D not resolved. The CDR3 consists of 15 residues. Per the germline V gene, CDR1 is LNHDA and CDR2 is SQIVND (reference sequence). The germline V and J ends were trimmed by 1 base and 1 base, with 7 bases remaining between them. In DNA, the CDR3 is TGTGCCAGTAGTATAGGCGGTTTGAACACCGGGGAGCTGTTTTTT. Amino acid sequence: CASSIGGLNTGELFF.

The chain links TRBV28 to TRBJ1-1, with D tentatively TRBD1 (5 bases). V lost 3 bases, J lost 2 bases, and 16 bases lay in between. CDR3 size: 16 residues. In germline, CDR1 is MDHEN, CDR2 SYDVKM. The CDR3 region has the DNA TGTGCCAGCAGTTTCGGGGGGGAGGGATTAAACACTGAAGCTTTCTTT. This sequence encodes CASSFGGEGLNTEAFF. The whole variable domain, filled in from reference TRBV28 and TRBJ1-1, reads DVKVTQSSRYLVKRTGEKVFLECVQDMDHENMFWYRQDPGLGLRLIYFSYDVKMKEKGDIPEGYSVSREKKERFSLILESASTNQTSMYLCASSFGGEGLNTEAFFGQGTRLTVV.

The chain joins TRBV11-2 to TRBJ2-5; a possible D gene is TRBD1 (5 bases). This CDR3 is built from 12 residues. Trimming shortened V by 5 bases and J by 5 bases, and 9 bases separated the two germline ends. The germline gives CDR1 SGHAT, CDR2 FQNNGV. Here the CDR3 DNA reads TGTGCCAGCAGCCAAGGGGTGGAGACCCAGTACTTC. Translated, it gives CASSQGVETQYF.

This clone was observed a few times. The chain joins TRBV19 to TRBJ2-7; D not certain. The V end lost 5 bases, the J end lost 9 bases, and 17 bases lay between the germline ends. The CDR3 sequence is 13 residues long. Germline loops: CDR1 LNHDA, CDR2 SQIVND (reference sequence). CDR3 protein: CASSPPQVTRQYF. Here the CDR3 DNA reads TGTGCCAGTAGTCCACCGCAGGTTACGAGGCAGTACTTC.

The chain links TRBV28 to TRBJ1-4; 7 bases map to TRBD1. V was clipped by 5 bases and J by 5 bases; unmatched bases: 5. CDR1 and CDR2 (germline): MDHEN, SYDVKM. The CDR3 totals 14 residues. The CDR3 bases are TGTGCCAGCAGTCCGGACAGGCCCAATGAAAAACTGTTTTTT. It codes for CASSPDRPNEKLFF.

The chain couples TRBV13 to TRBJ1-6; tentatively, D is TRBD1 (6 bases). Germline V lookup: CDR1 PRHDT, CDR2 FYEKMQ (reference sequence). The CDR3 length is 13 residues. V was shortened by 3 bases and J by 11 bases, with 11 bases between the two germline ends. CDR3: CASSFRQATPLHF. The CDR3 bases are TGTGCCAGCAGCTTTCGACAGGCTACACCCCTCCACTTT. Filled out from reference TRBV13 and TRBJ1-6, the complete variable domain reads AAGVIQSPRHLIKEKRETATLKCYPIPRHDTVYWYQQGPGQDPQFLISFYEKMQSDKGSIPDRFSAQQFSDYHSELNMSSLELGDSALYFCASSFRQATPLHFGNGTRLTVT.

The CDR3 sequence: CASSKGRGPRTGNTIYF. The CDR3 nucleotides read TGTGCCAGCAGCAAAGGTAGGGGTCCTCGAACTGGAAACACCATATATTTT. The genes are TRBV21-1 and TRBJ1-3; the table gives TRBD1 as D, unverified against the DNA. TRBV21-1 is an annotated pseudogene. The CDR3 sequence is 17 residues long.

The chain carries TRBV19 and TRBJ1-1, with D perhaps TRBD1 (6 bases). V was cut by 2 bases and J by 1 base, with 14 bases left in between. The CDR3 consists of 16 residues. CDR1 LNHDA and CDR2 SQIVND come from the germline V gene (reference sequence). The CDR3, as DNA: TGTGCCAGTAGTATACGTACGGGGGGCTGGAACACTGAAGCTTTCTTT. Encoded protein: CASSIRTGGWNTEAFF.

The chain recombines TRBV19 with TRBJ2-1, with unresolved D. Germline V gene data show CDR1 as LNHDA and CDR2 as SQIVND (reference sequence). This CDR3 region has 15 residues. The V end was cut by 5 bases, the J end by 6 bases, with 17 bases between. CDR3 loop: CASSDPGRVSNEQFF. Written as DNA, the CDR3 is TGTGCCAGTAGTGATCCGGGTAGAGTAAGCAATGAGCAGTTCTTC.

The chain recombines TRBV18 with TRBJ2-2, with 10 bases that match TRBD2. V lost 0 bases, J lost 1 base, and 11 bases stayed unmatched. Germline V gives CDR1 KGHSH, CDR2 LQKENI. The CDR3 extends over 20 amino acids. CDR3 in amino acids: CASSPPALAGGARNTGELFF. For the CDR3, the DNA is TGTGCCAGCTCACCACCGGCATTAGCGGGGGGTGCCAGGAACACCGGGGAGCTGTTTTTT. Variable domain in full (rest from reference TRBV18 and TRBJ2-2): NAGVMQNPRHLVRRRGQEARLRCSPMKGHSHVYWYRQLPEEGLKFMVYLQKENIIDESGMPKERFSAEFPKEGPSILRIQQVVRGDSAAYFCASSPPALAGGARNTGELFFGEGSRLTVL.

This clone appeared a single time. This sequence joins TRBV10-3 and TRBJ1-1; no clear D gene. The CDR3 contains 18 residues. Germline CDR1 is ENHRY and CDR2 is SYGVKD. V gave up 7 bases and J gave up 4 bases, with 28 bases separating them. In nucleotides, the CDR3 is TGTGCCATCAAACCATACAGCACGGGAGGAGGTAAGAGCACTGAAGCTTTCTTT. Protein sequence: CAIKPYSTGGGKSTEAFF.

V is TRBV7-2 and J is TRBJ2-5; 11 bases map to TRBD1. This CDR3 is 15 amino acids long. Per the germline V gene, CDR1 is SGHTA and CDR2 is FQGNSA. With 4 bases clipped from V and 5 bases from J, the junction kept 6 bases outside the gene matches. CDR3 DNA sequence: TGTGCCAGCAGCTCCTGGACAGGGGGCGAGGAGACCCAGTACTTC. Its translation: CASSSWTGGEETQYF.

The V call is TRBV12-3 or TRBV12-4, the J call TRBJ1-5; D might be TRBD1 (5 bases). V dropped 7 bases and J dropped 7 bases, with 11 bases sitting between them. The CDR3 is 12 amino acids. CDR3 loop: CASTNWGQPQHF. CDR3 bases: TGTGCCAGCACCAACTGGGGCCAGCCCCAGCATTTT.